This T cell receptor beta chain was captured in a study of cytomegalovirus exposure and HLA in healthy donors. Across the study: The approximately 120 validation repertoires, a later analysis reported, used the same platform as the 600 to 850 repertoires from the first cohort. Findings and limits, study-wide: In vitro data verified a few CMV-associated chains as specific for CMV antigens. Overall, about 160 TCR beta chains were annotated as cytomegalovirus-associated.

The CDR3 length is 15 residues. V dropped 3 bases and J dropped 7; count of bases not matched to a gene: 10. Germline V gene sequence: CDR1 SGHRS, CDR2 YFSETQ. Comment on this clone: The antigen is unknown.

The validation cohort, a group of 130 or so subjects, included the donors and was separate from the approximately 670-subject first cohort. TCRdb keeps only in-frame clones here, not all; method: immunoSEQ multiplex PCR. The data show about 78,000 clones, with almost 97% seen just once and approximately 1.5% held by the top ten. The chain recombines TRBV5-1 with TRBJ2-5; 9 bases fit TRBD1. Sequenced sample: PBMCs. This receptor was identified in a man aged 18 to 35 in good health and CMV-seropositive. CDR3 sequence: CASSSIPGQGGTQYF. The CDR3 DNA reads as TGCGCCAGCAGCTCAATTCCGGGACAGGGCGGGACCCAGTACTTC.